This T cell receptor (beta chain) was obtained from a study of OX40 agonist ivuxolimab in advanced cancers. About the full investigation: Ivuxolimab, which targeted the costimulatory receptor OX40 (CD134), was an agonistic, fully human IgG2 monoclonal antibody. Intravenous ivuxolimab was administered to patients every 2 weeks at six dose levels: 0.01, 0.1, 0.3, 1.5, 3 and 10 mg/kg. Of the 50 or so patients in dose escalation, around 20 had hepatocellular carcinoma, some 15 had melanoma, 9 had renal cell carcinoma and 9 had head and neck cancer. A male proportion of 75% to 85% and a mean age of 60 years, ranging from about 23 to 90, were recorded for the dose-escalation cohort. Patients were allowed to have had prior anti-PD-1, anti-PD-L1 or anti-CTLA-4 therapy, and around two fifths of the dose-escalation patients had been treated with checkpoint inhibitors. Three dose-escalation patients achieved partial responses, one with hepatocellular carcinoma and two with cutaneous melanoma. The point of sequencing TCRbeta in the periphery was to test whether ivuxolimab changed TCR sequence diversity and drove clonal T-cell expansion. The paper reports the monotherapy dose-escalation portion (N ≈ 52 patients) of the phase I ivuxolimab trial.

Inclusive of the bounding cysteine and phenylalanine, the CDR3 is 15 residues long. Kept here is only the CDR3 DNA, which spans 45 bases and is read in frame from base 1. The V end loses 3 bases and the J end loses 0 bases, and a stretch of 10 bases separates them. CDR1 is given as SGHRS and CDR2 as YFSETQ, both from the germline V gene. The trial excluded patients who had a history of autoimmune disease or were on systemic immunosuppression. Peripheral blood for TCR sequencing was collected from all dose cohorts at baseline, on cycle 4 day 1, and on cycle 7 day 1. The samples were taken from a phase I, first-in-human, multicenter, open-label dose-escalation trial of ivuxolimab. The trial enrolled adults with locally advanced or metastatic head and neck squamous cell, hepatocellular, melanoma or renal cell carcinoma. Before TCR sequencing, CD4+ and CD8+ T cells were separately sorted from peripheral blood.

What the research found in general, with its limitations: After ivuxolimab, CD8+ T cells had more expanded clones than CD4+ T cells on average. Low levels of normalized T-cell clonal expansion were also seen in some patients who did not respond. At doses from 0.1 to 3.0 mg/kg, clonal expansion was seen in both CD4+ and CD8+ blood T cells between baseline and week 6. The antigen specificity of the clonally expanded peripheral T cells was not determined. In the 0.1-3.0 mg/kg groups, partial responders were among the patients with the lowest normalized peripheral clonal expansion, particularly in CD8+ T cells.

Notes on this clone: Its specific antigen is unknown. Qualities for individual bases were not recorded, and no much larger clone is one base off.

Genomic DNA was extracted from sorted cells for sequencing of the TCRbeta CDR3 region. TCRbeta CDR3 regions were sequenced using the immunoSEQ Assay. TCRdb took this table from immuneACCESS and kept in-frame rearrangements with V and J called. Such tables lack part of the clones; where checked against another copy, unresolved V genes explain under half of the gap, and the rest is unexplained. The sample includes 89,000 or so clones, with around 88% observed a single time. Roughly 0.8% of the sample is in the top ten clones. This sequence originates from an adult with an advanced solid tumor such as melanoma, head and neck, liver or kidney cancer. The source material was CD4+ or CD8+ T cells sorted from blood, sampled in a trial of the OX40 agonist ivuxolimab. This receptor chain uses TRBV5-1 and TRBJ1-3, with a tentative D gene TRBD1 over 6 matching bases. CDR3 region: CASSSGQLSGNTIYF. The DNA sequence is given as TGCGCCAGCAGCTCAGGACAGCTCTCTGGAAACACCATATATTTT.